Sequencing of this T cell receptor beta chain was carried out in a study of cytomegalovirus exposure and HLA in healthy donors. Each donor was nominally healthy when sampled (though unrecorded immune exposures were likely). The study ran its PCR with 60 Vbeta and 13 Jbeta primers. The protocol was immunoSEQ multiplex PCR, while the TCRdb copy is restricted to in-frame clones and leaves out a portion. The sample has roughly 77,000 clones; under 80% are singletons. The germline V gene encodes CDR1 LNHDA and CDR2 SQIVND (reference sequence). V lost 7 bases and J 1 base, leaving 13 bases between the germline ends. This CDR3 is built from 14 residues.

The specimen was PBMCs. The receptor was derived from a woman in her forties or fifties in good health and CMV-seropositive. The chain uses TRBV19 and TRBJ1-1, with TRBD1 as a possible D gene (6 bases). CDR3 loop: CASIPRGRNTEAFF. The DNA for the CDR3 is TGTGCCAGTATCCCCAGGGGACGGAACACTGAAGCTTTCTTT.